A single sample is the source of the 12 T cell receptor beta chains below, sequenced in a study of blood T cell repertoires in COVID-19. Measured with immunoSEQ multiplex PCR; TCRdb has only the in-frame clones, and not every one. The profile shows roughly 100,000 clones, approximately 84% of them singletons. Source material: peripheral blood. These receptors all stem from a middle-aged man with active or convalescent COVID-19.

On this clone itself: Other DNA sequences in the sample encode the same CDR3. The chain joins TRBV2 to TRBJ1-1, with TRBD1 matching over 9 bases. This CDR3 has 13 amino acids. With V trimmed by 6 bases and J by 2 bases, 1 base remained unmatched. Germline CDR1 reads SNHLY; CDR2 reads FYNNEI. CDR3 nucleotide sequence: TGTGCCAGCAGGACAGGGGGTAACACTGAAGCTTTCTTT. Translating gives CASRTGGNTEAFF. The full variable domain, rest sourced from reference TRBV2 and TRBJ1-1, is EPEVTQTPSHQVTQMGQEVILRCVPISNHLYFYWYRQILGQKVEFLVSFYNNEISEKSEIFDDQFSVERPDGSNFTLKIRSTKLEDSAMYFCASRTGGNTEAFFGQGTRLTVV.

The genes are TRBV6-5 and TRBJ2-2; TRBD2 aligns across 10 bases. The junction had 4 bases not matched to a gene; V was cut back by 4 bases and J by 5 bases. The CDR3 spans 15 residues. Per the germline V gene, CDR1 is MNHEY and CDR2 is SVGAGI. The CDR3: CASSWGLARTGELFF. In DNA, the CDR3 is TGTGCCAGCAGTTGGGGACTAGCGAGGACCGGGGAGCTGTTTTTT.

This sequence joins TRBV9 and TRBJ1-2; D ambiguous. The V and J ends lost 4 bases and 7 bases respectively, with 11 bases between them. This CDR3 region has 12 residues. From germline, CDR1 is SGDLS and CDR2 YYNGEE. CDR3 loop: CASSSEGSGYTF. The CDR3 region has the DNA TGTGCCAGCAGCTCAGAGGGATCTGGCTACACCTTC.

CDR3 in amino acids: CASSPGTRGSSTDTQYF. CDR3 DNA: TGTGCCAGCAGCCCCGGGACTAGGGGTTCTAGCACAGATACGCAGTATTTT. This chain uses TRBV11-2 with TRBJ2-3, with 8 bases aligning to TRBD2. The CDR3 totals 17 residues. V shed 5 bases and J 0 bases; nucleotides not matched to a gene: 10. CDR1 is SGHAT and CDR2 is FQNNGV in the germline V gene.

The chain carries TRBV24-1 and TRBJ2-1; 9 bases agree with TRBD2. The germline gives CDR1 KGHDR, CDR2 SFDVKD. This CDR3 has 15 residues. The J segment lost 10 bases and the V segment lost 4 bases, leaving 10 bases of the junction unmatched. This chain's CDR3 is CATSDSGRTNGEQFF. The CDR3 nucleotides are TGTGCCACCAGTGACAGCGGGAGGACCAATGGCGAGCAGTTCTTC.

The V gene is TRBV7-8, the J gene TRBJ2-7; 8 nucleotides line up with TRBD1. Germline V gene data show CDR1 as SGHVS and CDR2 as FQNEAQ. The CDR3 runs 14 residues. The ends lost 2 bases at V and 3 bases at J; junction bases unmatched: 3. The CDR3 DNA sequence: TGTGCCAGCAGCTTAAGTACAGGGGGCTACGAGCAGTACTTC. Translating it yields CASSLSTGGYEQYF.

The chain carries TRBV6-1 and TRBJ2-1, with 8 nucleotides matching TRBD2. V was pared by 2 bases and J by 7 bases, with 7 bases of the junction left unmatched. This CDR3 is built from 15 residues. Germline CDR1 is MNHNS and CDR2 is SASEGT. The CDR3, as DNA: TGTGCCAGCAGTGAAATCGGACTAGCTGGGAATGAGCAGTTCTTC. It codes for CASSEIGLAGNEQFF.

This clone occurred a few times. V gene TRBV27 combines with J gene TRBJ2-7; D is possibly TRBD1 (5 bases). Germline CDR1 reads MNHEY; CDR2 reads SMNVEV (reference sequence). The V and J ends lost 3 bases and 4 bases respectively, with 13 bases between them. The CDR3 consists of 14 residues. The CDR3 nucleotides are TGTGCCAGCAGTTTGTTTACAGGTCCATACGAGCAGTACTTC. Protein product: CASSLFTGPYEQYF.

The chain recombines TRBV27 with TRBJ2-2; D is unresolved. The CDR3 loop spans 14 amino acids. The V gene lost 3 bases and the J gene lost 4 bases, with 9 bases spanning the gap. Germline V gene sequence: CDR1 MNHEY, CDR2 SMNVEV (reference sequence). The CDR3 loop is CASSFRESTGELFF. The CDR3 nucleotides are TGTGCCAGCAGTTTTCGCGAGTCCACCGGGGAGCTGTTTTTT.

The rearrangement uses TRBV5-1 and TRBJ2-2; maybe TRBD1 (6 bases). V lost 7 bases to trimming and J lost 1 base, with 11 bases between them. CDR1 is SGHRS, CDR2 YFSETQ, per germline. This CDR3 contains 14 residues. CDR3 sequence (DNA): TGCGCCAGCCTGCCGACAGGGAACACCGGGGAGCTGTTTTTT. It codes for CASLPTGNTGELFF.

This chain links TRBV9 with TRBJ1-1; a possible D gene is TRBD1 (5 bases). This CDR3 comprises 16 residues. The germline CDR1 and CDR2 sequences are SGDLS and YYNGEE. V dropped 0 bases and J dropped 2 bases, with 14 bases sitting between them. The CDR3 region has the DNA TGTGCCAGCAGCGTAGTAGTGGCGACAGAAAACACTGAAGCTTTCTTT. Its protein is CASSVVVATENTEAFF.

CDR3 sequence reads: CAISESFGGSYGYTF. In DNA form, the CDR3 reads TGTGCCATCAGTGAGTCTTTTGGAGGGAGCTATGGCTACACCTTC. The chain carries TRBV10-3 and TRBJ1-2; D gene unclear. The CDR3 is 15 residues long. CDR1 is ENHRY, CDR2 SYGVKD, per germline. Trimming left V 0 bases short and J 4 bases short, with 12 bases between.